The clone carrying this T cell receptor beta chain appeared a few times. What it recognizes is unknown. Four subsets defined by PD-1 and/or TIGIT were sorted from live CD3+CD8+TCRalphabeta+ cells. This specimen comes from a study of circulating CD8 cells and anti-PD-1 response in melanoma. Study results and caveats: Peptide assays on expanded sorted subsets replaced tumor-based reactivity testing. At M1, fewer than 8% of TRB clonotypes appeared in multiple subsets. Previously treated and treatment-naive patients were pooled together. DNEG was most diverse; TIGIT repertoires were least diverse.

V dropped 3 bases and J dropped 8 bases, with 17 bases sitting between them. Per germline, CDR1 SGHNT and CDR2 YYREEE (reference sequence). The CDR3 sequence is 14 residues long. Using roughly 15 ng of total RNA, TCR libraries were made with the QIAseq Immune Repertoire TCR panel. TCRdb independently ran MiXCR on the reads; one entry per CDR3 protein. The sample includes about 400 distinct CDR3 sequences, about 7% of them seen just once. The rearrangement uses TRBV5-4 and TRBJ1-1; D is unclear. The specimen comprised CD8+ T cells from PBMCs, sampled at baseline or after one month of anti-PD-1 therapy (not recorded which). The sequence was obtained from a human donor with melanoma. This chain's CDR3 is CASSYDATPREAFF. As DNA, the CDR3 is TGTGCCAGCAGCTACGATGCGACACCACGGGAAGCTTTCTTT.